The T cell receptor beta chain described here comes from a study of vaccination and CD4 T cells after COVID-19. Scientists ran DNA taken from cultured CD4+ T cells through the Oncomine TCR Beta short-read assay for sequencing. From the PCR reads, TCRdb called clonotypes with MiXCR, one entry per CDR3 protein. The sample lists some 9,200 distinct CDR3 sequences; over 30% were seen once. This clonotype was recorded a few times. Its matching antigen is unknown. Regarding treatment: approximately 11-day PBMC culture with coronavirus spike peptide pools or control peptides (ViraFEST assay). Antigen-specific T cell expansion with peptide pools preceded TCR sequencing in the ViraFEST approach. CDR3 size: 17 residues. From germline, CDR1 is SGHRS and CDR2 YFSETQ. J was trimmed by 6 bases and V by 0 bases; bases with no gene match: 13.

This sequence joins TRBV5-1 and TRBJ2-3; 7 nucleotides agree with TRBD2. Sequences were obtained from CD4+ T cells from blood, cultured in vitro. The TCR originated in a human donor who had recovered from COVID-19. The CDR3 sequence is CASSLVGAGDPRDTQYF. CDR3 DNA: TGCGCCAGCAGCTTGGTCGGCGCGGGGGATCCGAGGGATACGCAGTATTTT.